The clone carrying this T cell receptor (beta chain) was detected a few times. Its cognate antigen is unknown. The record originates from a study of cytomegalovirus exposure and HLA in healthy donors. Study conclusions and caveats: Subsequent analysis revealed that first-cohort TCR clusters tended to co-occur in the 120 or so validation repertoires. The study listed approximately 170 cytomegalovirus-associated TCR beta chains. Using the classifier, cytomegalovirus status was reportedly diagnosed with high specificity and sensitivity.

CDR3 size: 13 residues. In germline, CDR1 is MNHEY, CDR2 SMNVEV (reference sequence). The trim removed 2 bases at V and 6 bases at J, leaving 3 bases unmatched. Produced via immunoSEQ multiplex PCR; TCRdb's table is partial and in-frame only. This sample carries roughly 150,000 clones, about 88% of them seen once, and the ten largest clones take approximately 3%. V gene TRBV27 combines with J gene TRBJ2-7; 8 positions match TRBD1. Sequencing was performed on PBMCs. The sequence was collected from a man aged 18 to 30 in good health and CMV-seronegative. Here the CDR3 reads CASSLIDRGEQYF. CDR3 nucleotide sequence: TGTGCCAGCAGTTTAATTGACAGGGGCGAGCAGTACTTC.